A selection of T cell receptor beta chains follows, all from one sample in a study of blood T cell repertoires in COVID-19. Profiling relied on immunoSEQ multiplex PCR, and the TCRdb table lists in-frame clones only, not all of them. The sample yields under 40,000 clones, 75% to 85% seen once. Material: peripheral blood. The origin of the receptors is a woman in her 70s with acute or convalescent COVID-19. Both conserved end residues are part of each CDR3. A D gene is named only where the DNA matches it firmly. Where a row states a size, it is once, few, many or the class of an expanded clone; other rows omit it.

J: TRBJ2-7; V: TRBV3-1/TRBV3-2; D: .; size: .; DNA: TGTGCCAGCAGCCTGAGGGCGTCTTCCTACGAGCAGTACTTC; CDR3: CASSLRASSYEQYF
J: TRBJ2-2; V: TRBV11-2; D: TRBD1; size: .; DNA: TGTGCCAGCAGTAAAAACGGCAGGGGGCAGGTTAACACCGGGGAGCTGTTTTTT; CDR3: CASSKNGRGQVNTGELFF
J: TRBJ2-3; V: TRBV5-1; D: .; size: .; DNA: TGCGCCAGCAGCTCCAGACAGACTAGCACAGATACGCAGTATTTT; CDR3: CASSSRQTSTDTQYF
J: TRBJ1-5; V: TRBV20-1; D: TRBD1; size: .; DNA: TGCAGTGCTAGTACAGGGGATAGCAATCAGCCCCAGCATTTT; CDR3: CSASTGDSNQPQHF
J: TRBJ2-1; V: TRBV27; D: TRBD2; size: .; DNA: TGTGCCAGCAGTCCCTGGACTAGCGGGAGCGCCTATGAGCAGTTCTTC; CDR3: CASSPWTSGSAYEQFF
J: TRBJ2-2; V: TRBV2; D: TRBD2; size: .; DNA: TGTGCCAGCAGCACCGGGACTACCGAGAACACCGGGGAGCTGTTTTTT; CDR3: CASSTGTTENTGELFF
J: TRBJ1-4; V: TRBV29-1; D: TRBD1; size: once; DNA: TGCAGCGCCGGACAGGGGCCATACTCTAATGAAAAACTGTTTTTT; CDR3: CSAGQGPYSNEKLFF
J: TRBJ2-1; V: TRBV3-1/TRBV3-2; D: TRBD2; size: once; DNA: TGTGCCAGCAGCCAGCTCAGGGCGGGGGGCTACTACAATGAGCAGTTCTTC; CDR3: CASSQLRAGGYYNEQFF
J: TRBJ1-5; V: TRBV10-3; D: .; size: .; DNA: TGTGCCATCAGTGACCAAACAGGGAATCAGCCCCAGCATTTT; CDR3: CAISDQTGNQPQHF
J: TRBJ2-5; V: TRBV3-1/TRBV3-2; D: TRBD2; size: .; DNA: TGTGCCAGCAGCTTTGGCGGGGGGAACCAAGAGACCCAGTACTTC; CDR3: CASSFGGGNQETQYF
J: TRBJ2-7; V: TRBV19; D: TRBD1; size: .; DNA: TGTGCCAGTAGTAAACCGGGACAGGCGGGGGAGCAGTACTTC; CDR3: CASSKPGQAGEQYF
J: TRBJ2-5; V: TRBV27; D: .; size: .; DNA: TGTGCCAGCAGTCCACTCGGGGTTGGAGAGACCCAGTACTTC; CDR3: CASSPLGVGETQYF
J: TRBJ2-7; V: TRBV5-1; D: TRBD2; size: .; DNA: TGCGCCAGCAGCCCATATAGCGGGGGGGCAGGCGAGCAGTACTTC; CDR3: CASSPYSGGAGEQYF
J: TRBJ2-2; V: TRBV5-1; D: .; size: .; DNA: TGCGCCAGCAGCTTGGTGGACAGACAAGCCGGGGAGCTGTTTTTT; CDR3: CASSLVDRQAGELFF
J: TRBJ2-3; V: TRBV13; D: TRBD2; size: .; DNA: TGTGCCAGCAGCTTCCGGACTAGCGGGAATGCAGATACGCAGTATTTT; CDR3: CASSFRTSGNADTQYF
J: TRBJ2-3; V: TRBV29-1; D: .; size: .; DNA: TGCAGCGTTGAAGACAACACAGATACGCAGTATTTT; CDR3: CSVEDNTDTQYF
J: TRBJ2-3; V: TRBV28; D: TRBD2; size: .; DNA: TGTGCCAGTGCTCGGGGGGGTCCCACAGATACGCAGTATTTT; CDR3: CASARGGPTDTQYF
J: TRBJ2-5; V: TRBV5-1; D: TRBD2; size: .; DNA: TGCGCCAGCAGCTGGGGGACTAGCGGACAAGAGACCCAGTACTTC; CDR3: CASSWGTSGQETQYF
J: TRBJ1-2; V: TRBV6-2/TRBV6-3; D: .; size: once; DNA: TGTGCCAGCAGTTACTCACAGAGATCCTATGGCTACACCTTC; CDR3: CASSYSQRSYGYTF
J: TRBJ1-1; V: TRBV7-9; D: TRBD1; size: few; DNA: TGTGCCAGCAGCTGGTCCGGACAGGGGAACACTGAAGCTTTCTTT; CDR3: CASSWSGQGNTEAFF
J: TRBJ2-2; V: TRBV19; D: .; size: many; DNA: TGTGCCAGTAGTATAGGCGGTGATTCAACCGGGGAGCTGTTTTTT; CDR3: CASSIGGDSTGELFF
J: TRBJ2-1; V: TRBV25-1; D: .; size: .; DNA: TGTGCCAGCAGTGGAGCCTTAAGTCGTGAGCAGTTCTTC; CDR3: CASSGALSREQFF
J: TRBJ2-3; V: TRBV18; D: TRBD2; size: .; DNA: TGTGCCAGCTCACCTCCGAGACTAGCGGGGGTTAGCACAGATACGCAGTATTTT; CDR3: CASSPPRLAGVSTDTQYF
J: TRBJ2-5; V: TRBV4-2; D: .; size: .; DNA: TGTGCCAGCAGCCAAAAAGGAGATAGCGGCTACCAAGAGACCCAGTACTTC; CDR3: CASSQKGDSGYQETQYF
J: TRBJ1-2; V: TRBV5-6; D: .; size: .; DNA: TGTGCCAGCAGCTTCTTAATACTGGTTCCTACCTATGGCTACACCTTC; CDR3: CASSFLILVPTYGYTF
J: TRBJ2-1; V: TRBV6-1; D: TRBD2; size: .; DNA: TGTGCCAGCAGTGAACCCTTGGGGACTAAGCAGTTCTTC; CDR3: CASSEPLGTKQFF
J: TRBJ2-4; V: TRBV28; D: TRBD2; size: .; DNA: TGTGCCAGCAGTCAATACGGGACTAGCGGAAACATTCAGTACTTC; CDR3: CASSQYGTSGNIQYF
J: TRBJ2-1; V: TRBV13; D: .; size: few; DNA: TGTGCCAGCAGCTCCCAGAATGAGCAGTTCTTC; CDR3: CASSSQNEQFF
J: TRBJ2-7; V: TRBV3-1/TRBV3-2; D: .; size: .; DNA: TGTGCCAGCAGCCAGGACGATATTGGGGGCCCCTACGAGCAGTACTTC; CDR3: CASSQDDIGGPYEQYF